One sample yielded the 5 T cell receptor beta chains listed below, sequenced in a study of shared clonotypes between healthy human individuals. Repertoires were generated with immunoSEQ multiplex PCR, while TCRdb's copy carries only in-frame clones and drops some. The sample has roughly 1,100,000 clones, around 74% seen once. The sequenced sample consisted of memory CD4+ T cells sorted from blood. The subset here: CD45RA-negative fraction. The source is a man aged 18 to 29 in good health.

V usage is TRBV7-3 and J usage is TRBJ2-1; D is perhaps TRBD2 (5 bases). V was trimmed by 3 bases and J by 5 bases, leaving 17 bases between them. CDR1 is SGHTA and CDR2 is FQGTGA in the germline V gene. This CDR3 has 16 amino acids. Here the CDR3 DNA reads TGTGCCAGCAGCTTGGATAGTTGGTCGCGGGACAATGAGCAGTTCTTC. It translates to CASSLDSWSRDNEQFF.

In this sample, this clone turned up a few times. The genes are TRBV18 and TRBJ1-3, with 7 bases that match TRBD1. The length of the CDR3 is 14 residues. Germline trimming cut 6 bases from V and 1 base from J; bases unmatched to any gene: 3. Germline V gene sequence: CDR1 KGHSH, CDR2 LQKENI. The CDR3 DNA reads TGTGCCAGCTCGTGGGACAGATCTGGAAACACCATATATTTT. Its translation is CASSWDRSGNTIYF.

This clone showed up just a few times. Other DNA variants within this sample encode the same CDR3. The CDR3 reads CASSLASGGTDTQYF. In DNA form, the CDR3 reads TGTGCCAGCAGCTTAGCTAGCGGGGGGACAGATACGCAGTATTTT. The chain recombines TRBV7-2 with TRBJ2-3; 10 bases are a match to TRBD2. Germline assignment: CDR1 SGHTA and CDR2 FQGNSA. Losses at the gene ends were 0 bases for V and 3 bases for J; bases not matched to a gene: 0. This CDR3 comprises 15 residues.

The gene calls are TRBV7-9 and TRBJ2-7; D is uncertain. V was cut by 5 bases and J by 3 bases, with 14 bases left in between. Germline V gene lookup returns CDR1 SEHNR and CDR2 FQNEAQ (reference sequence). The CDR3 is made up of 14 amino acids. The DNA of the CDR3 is TGTGCCAGCAGCGAGACCCCGACCTTCTACGAGCAGTACTTC. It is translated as CASSETPTFYEQYF.

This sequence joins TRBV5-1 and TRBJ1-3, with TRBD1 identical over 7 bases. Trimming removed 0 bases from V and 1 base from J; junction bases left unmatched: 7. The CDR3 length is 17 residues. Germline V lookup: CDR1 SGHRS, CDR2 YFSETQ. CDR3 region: CASSLDGTVSSGNTIYF. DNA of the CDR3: TGCGCCAGCAGCTTGGACGGGACAGTTTCTTCTGGAAACACCATATATTTT.